The 10 T cell receptor beta chains presented below share a single source sample, sequenced in a study of blood T cell repertoires in COVID-19. Generated by immunoSEQ multiplex PCR, the TCRdb table keeps only in-frame clones and is missing some. The sample includes 80,000 or so clones, over 70% of them seen just once. Sample: peripheral blood. These receptors came from a human donor in a cohort sampled during active COVID-19.

The chain uses TRBV24-1 and TRBJ2-3; TRBD1 matches at 10 bases. The CDR3 is 16 residues long. CDR1 KGHDR and CDR2 SFDVKD come from the germline V gene. Trimming removed 3 bases from V and 1 base from J; junction bases left unmatched: 3. The CDR3 protein is CATSDAGTGGTDTQYF. In nucleotides, the CDR3 is TGTGCCACCAGTGATGCGGGGACAGGGGGCACAGATACGCAGTATTTT.

This sequence joins TRBV21-1 and TRBJ2-7; the listed D gene, TRBD1, was not tested against the DNA. TRBV21-1 is a pseudogene. The CDR3 runs 17 residues. The CDR3 DNA reads TGTGCCAGCCCACGCCTAGACAGGGGGAAGAGCTCCTACGAGCAGTACTTC. Translation gives CASPRLDRGKSSYEQYF.

V usage is TRBV9 and J usage is TRBJ2-1; tentative D call: TRBD2 (7 bases). Germline assignment: CDR1 SGDLS and CDR2 YYNGEE. CDR3 size: 17 residues. V was shortened by 2 bases and J by 1 base, with 16 bases between the two germline ends. The CDR3 DNA sequence: TGTGCCAGCAGCGTCGGCTCACGGGGGGCGTCCTACAATGAGCAGTTCTTC. Translating it yields CASSVGSRGASYNEQFF.

The chain is built from TRBV5-1 and TRBJ2-2; the match to TRBD2 covers 7 bases. The germline V gene encodes CDR1 SGHRS and CDR2 YFSETQ. The CDR3 runs 16 residues. V shed 0 bases, J shed 0 bases, and the junction held 2 bases outside the gene matches. The CDR3 loop is CASSLAGGTNTGELFF. As DNA, the CDR3 is TGCGCCAGCAGCTTGGCCGGGGGGACGAACACCGGGGAGCTGTTTTTT.

This clone has a handful of counts. This chain uses TRBV5-1 with TRBJ1-5; TRBD1 is a possible D gene (6 bases). V lost 4 bases to trimming and J lost 0 bases, with 14 bases between them. This CDR3 region has 16 residues. Germline loops: CDR1 SGHRS, CDR2 YFSETQ. The CDR3 DNA reads TGCGCCAGCAGCGACCGGGACACCGATAGCAATCAGCCCCAGCATTTT. Its translation is CASSDRDTDSNQPQHF.

The rearrangement joins TRBV18 to TRBJ1-1; 8 bases are shared with TRBD1. CDR1 and CDR2 from the germline V gene are KGHSH and LQKENI. The ends lost 5 bases at V and 2 bases at J; junction bases unmatched: 4. This CDR3 is 14 amino acids long. The CDR3 DNA reads as TGTGCCAGCTCATCCGGACAGGGCAACACTGAAGCTTTCTTT. It is translated as CASSSGQGNTEAFF. Based on the CDR3 plus reference TRBV18 and TRBJ1-1, the full variable domain is NAGVMQNPRHLVRRRGQEARLRCSPMKGHSHVYWYRQLPEEGLKFMVYLQKENIIDESGMPKERFSAEFPKEGPSILRIQQVVRGDSAAYFCASSSGQGNTEAFFGQGTRLTVV.

This clone was seen a few times. The chain carries TRBV6-2 or TRBV6-3 and TRBJ2-4, with a possible D match to TRBD2 (6 bases). Trimming shortened V by 3 bases and J by 6 bases, and 12 bases separated the two germline ends. Germline lookup yields CDR1 MNHEY and CDR2 SVGEGT. CDR3 size: 14 residues. Here the CDR3 DNA reads TGTGCCAGCAGTTATCAGGGACTCCCAAACATTCAGTACTTC. Its translation is CASSYQGLPNIQYF.

In nucleotides, the CDR3 is TGTGCCAGCAGCTTAGTTGGACACAGCACAGATACGCAGTATTTT. It codes for CASSLVGHSTDTQYF. The V gene is TRBV7-2, the J gene TRBJ2-3; TRBD1 might be the D (5 bases). CDR3 length: 15 amino acids. Between the trimmed V and J ends, which lost 1 base and 0 bases, there was a span of 8 bases. Germline V gene lookup returns CDR1 SGHTA and CDR2 FQGNSA.

This rearrangement joins TRBV7-2 to TRBJ1-1; D remains ambiguous. The CDR3 length is 15 residues. Per germline, CDR1 SGHTA and CDR2 FQGNSA. Trimming left V 2 bases short and J 3 bases short, with 13 bases between. The CDR3 protein is CASSLRLSDYTEAFF. For the CDR3, the DNA is TGTGCCAGCAGCTTAAGGCTGTCAGACTACACTGAAGCTTTCTTT.

CDR3 loop: CASSLADTFYEQYF. CDR3 DNA sequence: TGTGCCAGCAGCTTGGCGGACACGTTTTACGAGCAGTACTTC. The genes are TRBV5-5 and TRBJ2-7; tentative D call: TRBD1 (5 bases). The CDR3 spans 14 residues. V lost 0 bases and J 4 bases, leaving 11 bases between the germline ends. The germline V gene has CDR1 SGHKS and CDR2 YYEKEE (reference sequence).